The clone carrying this T cell receptor beta chain has a handful of counts. The antigen is not known. This sample was taken from a study of CD8 T cells in ankylosing spondylitis. Study-wide findings and caveats: In ankylosing spondylitis patients, matched synovial fluid reportedly showed significant enrichment of disease-linked clones. Reactive arthritis synovial fluid and blood were previously reported to contain some motif variants. Clones linked to the disease showed a CD8+ phenotype. They occurred at relatively low frequencies in peripheral blood. What appeared characteristic of ankylosing spondylitis blood was a TCR beta motif of 7 or 8 highly homologous variants.

As the method for making TCR beta libraries, quantitative 5'-RACE with molecular barcodes was used. TCRdb passed the 5' RACE reads through MiXCR, listing each CDR3 protein once. The sample includes 100,000 to 150,000 distinct CDR3 sequences, roughly 17% of them seen just once. The germline CDR1 and CDR2 sequences are MGHRA and YSYEKL. The CDR3 covers 12 residues. Trimming took 3 bases from V and 15 from J; bases not matched to a gene: 8. Specimen: blood, either unsorted or a sorted T cell fraction (not recorded which). The chain recombines TRBV4-1 with TRBJ2-1, with TRBD2 identical over 7 bases. The clonotype originates from a male donor with ankylosing spondylitis. The CDR3 region is CASSHMAGEVFF. The CDR3 DNA is TGCGCCAGCAGCCATATGGCGGGAGAGGTGTTCTTC.